This is a list of T cell receptor beta chains from one sample in a study of blood T cell repertoires in COVID-19. Repertoires were generated with immunoSEQ multiplex PCR, while TCRdb's copy carries only in-frame clones and drops some. Of hundreds of thousands of clones listed, roughly 88% are singletons. The sequencing input was PBMCs or T cells enriched from blood (not recorded which). The receptor source for this set is a woman aged 35 to 49 with acute COVID-19. The conserved cysteine and the conserved F or W are not part of the CDR3 here. The order of the fields is J gene, CDR3 length, V gene, clone size, D gene, CDR3 protein. A D gene is named only where the DNA matches it firmly. Not all rows give a size; the values are once, few, many and, for expanded clones, a class.

j_call: TRBJ1-2
cdr3_length: 12
v_call: TRBV7-9
clone_size: few
d_call: TRBD1
cdr3_aa: ASSSSDRDYGYT

j_call: TRBJ1-1
cdr3_length: 12
v_call: TRBV5-8
clone_size: NA
d_call: NA
cdr3_aa: ASSLGGLNTEAF

j_call: TRBJ1-1
cdr3_length: 10
v_call: TRBV5-6
clone_size: NA
d_call: NA
cdr3_aa: ASSFTVAEAF

j_call: TRBJ2-7
cdr3_length: 14
v_call: TRBV7-6
clone_size: NA
d_call: NA
cdr3_aa: ASSSTGGTRADEQY

j_call: TRBJ2-2
cdr3_length: 14
v_call: TRBV24-1
clone_size: NA
d_call: TRBD1
cdr3_aa: ATSGSTGGWTGELF

j_call: TRBJ1-5
cdr3_length: 12
v_call: TRBV27
clone_size: NA
d_call: NA
cdr3_aa: ASGDGNPYQPQH

j_call: TRBJ2-1
cdr3_length: 13
v_call: TRBV5-8
clone_size: NA
d_call: TRBD2
cdr3_aa: ASSSGTSGSNEQF

j_call: TRBJ1-4
cdr3_length: 9
v_call: TRBV12-3/TRBV12-4
clone_size: few
d_call: NA
cdr3_aa: ASSFSEKLF

j_call: TRBJ1-6
cdr3_length: 11
v_call: TRBV19
clone_size: few
d_call: NA
cdr3_aa: ASSIERESPLH

j_call: TRBJ1-2
cdr3_length: 12
v_call: TRBV15
clone_size: NA
d_call: NA
cdr3_aa: ATSRGGSNYGYT

j_call: TRBJ1-1
cdr3_length: 11
v_call: TRBV2
clone_size: NA
d_call: TRBD1
cdr3_aa: ASSERGRTEAF

j_call: TRBJ2-7
cdr3_length: 13
v_call: TRBV4-1
clone_size: NA
d_call: NA
cdr3_aa: ASSQESGVLREQY